The next 14 T cell receptor beta chains were all read from a single sample in a study of beta chain features in type 1 diabetes. Their target antigens are unknown. Every isolated RNA sample was fully reverse transcribed, so sequencing captured expressed TCRB transcripts. TCRdb's copy holds only in-frame clones and misses some; the assay was immunoSEQ multiplex PCR. The sample lists about 260,000 clones; about 20% were seen once. Study-level points and caveats: Across all four CD4+ subsets, people with type 1 diabetes showed modestly shorter TCRB CDR3s.

Sequencing was done on a sample of naive CD4+ T cells from blood. The receptors stem from a woman aged 40 to 50 with type 1 diabetes.

This chain joins TRBV2 and TRBJ2-5, with 7 bases fitting TRBD2. Germline V lookup: CDR1 SNHLY, CDR2 FYNNEI. Losses at the gene ends were 8 bases for V and 4 bases for J; bases not matched to a gene: 10. The CDR3 is 14 amino acids. As DNA, the CDR3 is TGTGCCAGCTCCTGGGGGGGGGTCGGAGAGACCCAGTACTTC. Amino acids: CASSWGGVGETQYF. Combining the CDR3 with reference TRBV2 and TRBJ2-5 gives the whole variable domain EPEVTQTPSHQVTQMGQEVILRCVPISNHLYFYWYRQILGQKVEFLVSFYNNEISEKSEIFDDQFSVERPDGSNFTLKIRSTKLEDSAMYFCASSWGGVGETQYFGPGTRLLVL.

This clone came up once. The chain links TRBV13 to TRBJ2-7; a possible D gene is TRBD1 (6 bases). This CDR3 comprises 14 residues. Trimming cost V 5 bases and J 5 bases, with 16 bases left between them. Germline values: CDR1 PRHDT, CDR2 FYEKMQ (reference sequence). The CDR3 loop reads CASSPPSGGHEQYF. In DNA form, the CDR3 reads TGTGCCAGCAGCCCACCCTCTGGGGGCCACGAGCAGTACTTC.

The chain combines TRBV28 with TRBJ1-1; D gene unclear. The germline V and J ends were trimmed by 3 bases and 4 bases, with 18 bases remaining between them. This CDR3 is 16 amino acids long. Germline-derived CDR1 and CDR2 are MDHEN and SYDVKM. CDR3 nucleotides: TGTGCCAGCAGTTTCGGAGGCGCTGGATTAGCCACTGAAGCTTTCTTT. Protein product: CASSFGGAGLATEAFF.

This clone has just a few counts. The chain is built from TRBV28 and TRBJ2-7; TRBD1 is a possible D gene (5 bases). Deletions cut 11 bases from V and 2 bases from J, with 13 bases between. CDR3 length: 12 amino acids. Germline values: CDR1 MDHEN, CDR2 SYDVKM. The CDR3 reads CAATDSTYEQYF. CDR3 bases: TGTGCCGCGACCGACAGTACCTACGAGCAGTACTTC.

The chain couples TRBV9 to TRBJ2-1; possible D gene TRBD2, 7 bases. CDR3 length: 18 residues. CDR1 and CDR2 from the germline V gene are SGDLS and YYNGEE. Trimming cost V 0 bases and J 4 bases, with 20 bases left between them. CDR3 nucleotides: TGTGCCAGCAGCGTAGGGCTTCGGGAGGCCCAGGGGTACAATGAGCAGTTCTTC. It translates to CASSVGLREAQGYNEQFF.

This clone was seen only a few times. The chain combines TRBV19 with TRBJ2-2; TRBD2 aligns across 7 bases. The CDR3 is 14 amino acids. CDR1 and CDR2 (germline): LNHDA, SQIVND (reference sequence). The ends lost 6 bases at V and 7 bases at J; junction bases unmatched: 8. The CDR3 is CASRGLVGIGELFF. CDR3 DNA: TGTGCCAGTAGAGGACTAGTAGGTATCGGGGAGCTGTTTTTT. Based on the CDR3 plus reference TRBV19 and TRBJ2-2, the full variable domain is DGGITQSPKYLFRKEGQNVTLSCEQNLNHDAMYWYRQDPGQGLRLIYYSQIVNDFQKGDIAEGYSVSREKKESFPLTVTSAQKNPTAFYLCASRGLVGIGELFFGEGSRLTVL.

The chain has TRBV29-1 and TRBJ1-5; tentatively, D is TRBD1 (5 bases). The CDR3 has 14 amino acids. V was trimmed by 6 bases and J by 4 bases, leaving 16 bases between them. The V gene's germline CDR1 is SQVTM and CDR2 ANQGSEA. CDR3 sequence reads: CSVRDSGWNQPQHF. The CDR3 nucleotides read TGCAGCGTCCGGGACTCGGGGTGGAATCAGCCCCAGCATTTT.

The chain recombines TRBV28 with TRBJ2-4, with no clear D. Trimming cost V 5 bases and J 10 bases, with 15 bases left between them. Germline CDR1 MDHEN, CDR2 SYDVKM. There are 13 residues in the CDR3. The CDR3 DNA sequence: TGTGCCAGCAGTGTCCCAGGATGGGTAATTCAGTACTTC. It encodes CASSVPGWVIQYF.

Only one count was recorded for this clone. The rearrangement uses TRBV7-9 and TRBJ2-5; D is perhaps TRBD1 (5 bases). Germline values: CDR1 SEHNR, CDR2 FQNEAQ (reference sequence). V was shortened by 1 base and J by 6 bases, with 12 bases between the two germline ends. The CDR3 extends over 14 amino acids. The CDR3 protein is CASSLEGRVQTQYF. The DNA of the CDR3 is TGTGCCAGCAGCTTAGAGGGCAGGGTGCAGACCCAGTACTTC.

This clone was seen only a few times. The chain joins TRBV14 to TRBJ2-1, with 9 positions matching TRBD1. The CDR3 contains 15 residues. J was trimmed by 3 bases and V by 4 bases; bases with no gene match: 4. Germline V gene lookup returns CDR1 SGHDN and CDR2 FVKESK. The CDR3 is CASSLPGQGYNEQFF. The CDR3 DNA reads TGTGCCAGCAGCCTCCCGGGACAGGGCTACAATGAGCAGTTCTTC. The variable domain in full, completed from reference TRBV14 and TRBJ2-1, reads EAGVTQFPSHSVIEKGQTVTLRCDPISGHDNLYWYRRVMGKEIKFLLHFVKESKQDESGMPNNRFLAERTGGTYSTLKVQPAELEDSGVYFCASSLPGQGYNEQFFGPGTRLTVL.

The chain has TRBV9 and TRBJ2-5; TRBD2 might be the D (6 bases). This CDR3 has 15 amino acids. Germline assignment: CDR1 SGDLS and CDR2 YYNGEE. Trimming shortened V by 5 bases and J by 7 bases, and 21 bases separated the two germline ends. The chain's CDR3 is CASRSDPGPEGTQYF. As DNA, the CDR3 is TGTGCCAGCAGGTCCGACCCGGGGCCGGAGGGGACCCAGTACTTC.

This clone was found a few times. The CDR3 bases are TGCGCCAGCAGCCGAATCGCACCGACAGGGCGGAACATTCAGTACTTC. Encoded protein: CASSRIAPTGRNIQYF. The rearrangement links TRBV4-1 to TRBJ2-4; TRBD1 agrees at 7 bases. Per germline, CDR1 MGHRA and CDR2 YSYEKL. The V gene end was trimmed by 4 bases and the J gene end by 7 bases; junction bases not matched to a gene: 13. The length of the CDR3 is 16 residues.

This clone was detected only a few times. The chain carries TRBV6-6 and TRBJ2-5; no clear D gene. The CDR3 consists of 14 residues. Trimming shortened V by 2 bases and J by 5 bases, and 12 bases separated the two germline ends. Germline values: CDR1 MNHNY, CDR2 SVGAGI (reference sequence). DNA for the CDR3: TGTGCCAGCAGTTACCGGGTGAACGGGGAGACCCAGTACTTC. As protein: CASSYRVNGETQYF.

This chain connects TRBV28 to TRBJ2-7, with 11 bases fitting TRBD2. J was trimmed by 3 bases and V by 6 bases; bases with no gene match: 7. CDR1 MDHEN and CDR2 SYDVKM come from the germline V gene. The CDR3 sequence is 15 residues long. CDR3 protein: CASSLAGTSGYEQYF. The DNA of the CDR3 is TGTGCCAGCAGCCTAGCCGGGACTAGCGGCTACGAGCAGTACTTC.